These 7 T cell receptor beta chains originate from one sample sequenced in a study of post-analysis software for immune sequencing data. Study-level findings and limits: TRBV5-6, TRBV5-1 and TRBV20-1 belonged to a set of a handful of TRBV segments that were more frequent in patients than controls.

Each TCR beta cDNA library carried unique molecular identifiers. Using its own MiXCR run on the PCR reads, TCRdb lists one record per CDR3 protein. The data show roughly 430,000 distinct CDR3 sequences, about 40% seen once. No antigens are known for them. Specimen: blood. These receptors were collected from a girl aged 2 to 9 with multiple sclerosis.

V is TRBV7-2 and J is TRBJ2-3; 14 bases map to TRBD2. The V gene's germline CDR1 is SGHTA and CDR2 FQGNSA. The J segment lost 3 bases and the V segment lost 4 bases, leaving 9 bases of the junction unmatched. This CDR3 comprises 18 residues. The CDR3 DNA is TGTGCCAGCAGCTCAAGACTAGCGGGAGGGCGAAGTACAGATACGCAGTATTTT. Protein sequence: CASSSRLAGGRSTDTQYF.

CDR3 bases: TGTGCCAGCAGGGACAGGGGGCTTTCCTACAATGAGCAGTTCTTC. Protein product: CASRDRGLSYNEQFF. This chain joins TRBV6-2 or TRBV6-3 and TRBJ2-1, with 11 bases lining up with TRBD1. The V and J ends lost 6 bases and 1 base, in that order; junction bases with no gene match: 2. The CDR3 is made up of 15 amino acids. The germline CDR1 and CDR2 sequences are MNHEY and SVGEGT.

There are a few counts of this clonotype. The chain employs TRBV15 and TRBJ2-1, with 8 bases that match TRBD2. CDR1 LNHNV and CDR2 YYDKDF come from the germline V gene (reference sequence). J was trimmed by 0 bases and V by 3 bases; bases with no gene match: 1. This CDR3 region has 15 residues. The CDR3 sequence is CATSRSGSSYNEQFF. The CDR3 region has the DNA TGTGCCACCAGCAGGAGCGGGAGCTCCTACAATGAGCAGTTCTTC.

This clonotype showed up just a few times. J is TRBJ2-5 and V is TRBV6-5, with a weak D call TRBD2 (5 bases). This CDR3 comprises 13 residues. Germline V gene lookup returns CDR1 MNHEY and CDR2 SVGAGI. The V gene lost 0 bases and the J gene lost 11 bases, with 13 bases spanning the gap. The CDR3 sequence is CASSYSSRGNQYF. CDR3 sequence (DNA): TGTGCCAGCAGTTACTCGAGTAGAGGGAATCAGTACTTC.

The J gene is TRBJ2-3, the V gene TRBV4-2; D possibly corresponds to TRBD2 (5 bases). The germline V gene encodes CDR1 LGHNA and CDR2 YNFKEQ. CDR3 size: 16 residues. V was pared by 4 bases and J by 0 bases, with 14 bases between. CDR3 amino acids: CASSPMSGVSTDTQYF. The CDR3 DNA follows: TGTGCCAGCAGCCCCATGAGCGGCGTAAGCACAGATACGCAGTATTTT.

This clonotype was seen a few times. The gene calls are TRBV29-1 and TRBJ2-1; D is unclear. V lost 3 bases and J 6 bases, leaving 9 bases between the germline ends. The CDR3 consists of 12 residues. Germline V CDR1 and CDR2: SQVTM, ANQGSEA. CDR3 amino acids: CSVENLVNEQFF. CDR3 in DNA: TGCAGCGTTGAGAATCTAGTCAATGAGCAGTTCTTC.

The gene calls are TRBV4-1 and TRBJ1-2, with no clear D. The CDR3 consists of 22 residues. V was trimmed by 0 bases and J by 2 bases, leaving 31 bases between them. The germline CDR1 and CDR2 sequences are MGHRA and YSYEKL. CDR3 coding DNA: TGCGCCAGCAGCCAAGAGATTCCGGACTTAACTGGAGAGATGAAGTCGAACTATGGCTACACCTTC. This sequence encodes CASSQEIPDLTGEMKSNYGYTF.